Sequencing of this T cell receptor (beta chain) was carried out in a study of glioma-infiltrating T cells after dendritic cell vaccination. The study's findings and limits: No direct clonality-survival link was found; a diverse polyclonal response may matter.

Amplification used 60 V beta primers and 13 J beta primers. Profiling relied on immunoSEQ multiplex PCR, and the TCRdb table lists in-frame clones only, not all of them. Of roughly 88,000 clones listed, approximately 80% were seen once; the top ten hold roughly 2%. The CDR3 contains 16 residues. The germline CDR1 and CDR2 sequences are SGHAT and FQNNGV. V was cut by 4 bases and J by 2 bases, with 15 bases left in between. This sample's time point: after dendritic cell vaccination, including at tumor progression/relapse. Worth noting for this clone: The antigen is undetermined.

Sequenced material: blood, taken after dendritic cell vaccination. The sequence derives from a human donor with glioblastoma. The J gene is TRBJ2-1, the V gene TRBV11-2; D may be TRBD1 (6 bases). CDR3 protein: CASSSLRGSAYNEQFF. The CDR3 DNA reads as TGTGCCAGCAGCTCGCTTAGGGGGTCCGCCTACAATGAGCAGTTCTTC.